These 18 T cell receptor beta chains were sequenced from one sample in a study of blood T cell repertoires in COVID-19. Sequenced by immunoSEQ multiplex PCR; TCRdb stores in-frame clones only, minus some. The sample contains 100,000 or so clones, 80% of which appear only once. The sample comprised peripheral blood. The receptors derive from a man between 65 and 80 years old with active or convalescent COVID-19.

The chain uses TRBV6-5 and TRBJ1-6, with TRBD1 as a possible D gene (5 bases). The CDR3 extends over 14 amino acids. Trimming left V 9 bases short and J 7 bases short, with 16 bases between. Per germline, CDR1 MNHEY and CDR2 SVGAGI. In DNA form, the CDR3 reads TGTGCCAGAGCGGGACGGCCGGAGAATTCACCCCTCCACTTT. Translated: CARAGRPENSPLHF.

V and J are TRBV7-9 and TRBJ2-3; weak D call: TRBD1 (5 bases). The CDR3 covers 12 residues. Germline lookup yields CDR1 SEHNR and CDR2 FQNEAQ (reference sequence). V was clipped by 7 bases and J by 4 bases, with 9 bases between them. The CDR3 DNA sequence: TGTGCCAGCAAGCAGGGTGCAGATACGCAGTATTTT. Translation: CASKQGADTQYF.

The J gene is TRBJ2-3, the V gene TRBV5-1; D might be TRBD2 (6 bases). In germline, CDR1 is SGHRS, CDR2 YFSETQ. The CDR3 runs to 14 residues. Trimming took 5 bases from V and 1 from J, leaving 11 bases between them. The CDR3 loop is CASRREAGTDTQYF. The CDR3 DNA reads as TGCGCCAGCAGAAGGGAGGCCGGCACAGATACGCAGTATTTT. The entire variable domain, with the rest obtained from reference TRBV5-1 and TRBJ2-3, is as follows: KAGVTQTPRYLIKTRGQQVTLSCSPISGHRSVSWYQQTPGQGLQFLFEYFSETQRNKGNFPGRFSGRQFSNSRSEMNVSTLELGDSALYLCASRREAGTDTQYFGPGTRLTVL.

The chain carries TRBV4-3 and TRBJ2-5; 9 bases map to TRBD2. Germline CDR1 and CDR2: LGHNA and YSLEER. The trim removed 0 bases at V and 5 bases at J, leaving 4 bases unmatched. This CDR3 comprises 15 residues. CDR3 in amino acids: CASSQDEAGGETQYF. The CDR3 DNA reads as TGCGCCAGCAGCCAAGATGAGGCGGGGGGGGAGACCCAGTACTTC.

This clone came up a few times. The V and J genes are TRBV11-2 and TRBJ2-1; TRBD2 aligns across 10 bases. With V trimmed by 7 bases and J by 4 bases, 13 bases remained unmatched. Germline values: CDR1 SGHAT, CDR2 FQNNGV. The CDR3 length is 17 residues. CDR3 amino acids: CASTTWGGLALYNEQFF. The CDR3 DNA reads TGTGCCAGCACCACTTGGGGGGGACTAGCGTTATACAATGAGCAGTTCTTC.

The chain joins TRBV19 to TRBJ2-4, with D possibly matching TRBD2 (6 bases). CDR3 length equals 11 residues. With 8 bases removed from V and 7 bases from J, the gap between germline ends came to 9 bases. Germline V gene lookup returns CDR1 LNHDA and CDR2 SQIVND (reference sequence). This chain's CDR3 is CASRRENIQYF. The CDR3 DNA is TGTGCCAGTCGGAGGGAGAACATTCAGTACTTC.

V usage is TRBV6-5 and J usage is TRBJ2-7; 7 bases map to TRBD1. Looked up from germline, CDR1 is MNHEY and CDR2 is SVGAGI. This CDR3 contains 14 residues. The V segment lost 5 bases and the J segment 5 bases; nucleotides outside the gene matches: 9. CDR3: CASSTTGEIHEQYF. CDR3 sequence (DNA): TGTGCCAGCAGTACTACAGGGGAGATCCACGAGCAGTACTTC.

The chain combines TRBV7-8 with TRBJ2-6; D is possibly TRBD2 (6 bases). Between the trimmed V and J ends, which lost 5 bases and 0 bases, there was a span of 17 bases. This CDR3 is 18 amino acids long. The germline gives CDR1 SGHVS, CDR2 FQNEAQ. CDR3 sequence (DNA): TGTGCCAGCAGCCTTAGGGAGGCACTCTTCTCTGGGGCCAACGTCCTGACTTTC. Translated, it gives CASSLREALFSGANVLTF.

The chain is built from TRBV11-2 and TRBJ1-2, with 7 bases aligning to TRBD1. The CDR3 is made up of 12 amino acids. Germline lookup yields CDR1 SGHAT and CDR2 FQNNGV. Germline trimming cut 5 bases from V and 11 bases from J; bases unmatched to any gene: 8. CDR3 protein: CASSMQEDRYTF. The CDR3 DNA reads as TGTGCCAGCAGCATGCAGGAGGACAGGTACACCTTC.

The J gene is TRBJ2-7, the V gene TRBV5-4, with TRBD1 as a possible D gene (5 bases). The V and J ends lost 4 bases and 8 bases respectively, with 13 bases between them. Looked up from germline, CDR1 is SGHNT and CDR2 is YYREEE (reference sequence). CDR3 length equals 12 residues. The CDR3 loop is CASSIDSTKQYF. DNA of the CDR3: TGTGCCAGCAGCATAGACAGTACTAAGCAGTACTTC.

This clone occurred a few times. V gene TRBV7-3 combines with J gene TRBJ1-2; D ambiguous. The CDR3 spans 13 residues. The V gene lost 1 base and the J gene lost 4 bases, with 7 bases spanning the gap. Germline values: CDR1 SGHTA, CDR2 FQGTGA. The CDR3 here is CASSLNPGYGYTF. CDR3 DNA sequence: TGTGCCAGCAGCTTAAACCCGGGCTATGGCTACACCTTC.

This clone was seen more than once but under ten times. The chain recombines TRBV19 with TRBJ1-1; tentative D call: TRBD1 (5 bases). The CDR3 consists of 13 residues. The germline CDR1 and CDR2 sequences are LNHDA and SQIVND (reference sequence). The V end was cut by 5 bases, the J end by 4 bases, with 11 bases between. CDR3 bases: TGTGCCAGTAGTGAATGGGGGGGCACTGAAGCTTTCTTT. This translates into CASSEWGGTEAFF.

This sequence joins TRBV9 and TRBJ2-3; maybe TRBD2 (6 bases). V lost 3 bases and J lost 4, with 15 bases in between. Germline CDR1 SGDLS, CDR2 YYNGEE. The CDR3 totals 15 residues. CDR3 protein: CASSGRDWASDTQYF. Here the CDR3 DNA reads TGTGCCAGCAGCGGCCGGGACTGGGCGTCAGATACGCAGTATTTT.

This chain links TRBV24-1 with TRBJ2-2, with no clear D. CDR1 and CDR2 (germline): KGHDR, SFDVKD. The CDR3 covers 15 residues. V lost 1 base and J lost 1, with 6 bases in between. The CDR3 DNA reads TGTGCCACCAGTGATTTTGCACAGAACACCGGGGAGCTGTTTTTT. This encodes CATSDFAQNTGELFF.

The J gene is TRBJ2-7, the V gene TRBV6-1; maybe TRBD1 (6 bases). The V end lost 0 bases, the J end lost 0 bases, and 15 bases lay between the germline ends. The germline V gene encodes CDR1 MNHNS and CDR2 SASEGT. The CDR3 length is 17 residues. The chain's CDR3 is CASSEATGQILSYEQYF. The CDR3 DNA follows: TGTGCCAGCAGTGAAGCAACCGGACAGATCCTCTCCTACGAGCAGTACTTC.

V and J are TRBV4-1 and TRBJ2-3, with D perhaps matching TRBD2 (6 bases). The germline CDR1 and CDR2 sequences are MGHRA and YSYEKL. The CDR3 length is 15 residues. V was clipped by 0 bases and J by 0 bases, with 7 bases between them. The CDR3 is CASSQDGRSTDTQYF. The DNA for the CDR3 is TGCGCCAGCAGCCAAGATGGGAGGAGCACAGATACGCAGTATTTT.

V is TRBV28 and J is TRBJ2-1; 12 nucleotides match TRBD1. V shed 6 bases, J shed 10 bases, and the junction held 7 bases outside the gene matches. The CDR3 runs 14 residues. Germline CDR1 reads MDHEN; CDR2 reads SYDVKM. This chain's CDR3 is CASRPGQGAREQFF. The CDR3 nucleotides are TGTGCCAGCAGACCGGGACAGGGGGCGCGGGAGCAGTTCTTC.

The chain uses TRBV5-1 and TRBJ2-7, with 7 bases identical to TRBD1. The CDR3 covers 14 residues. Trimming took 5 bases from V and 0 from J; bases not matched to a gene: 5. CDR1 and CDR2 (germline): SGHRS, YFSETQ. This CDR3 reads CASRSGTDSYEQYF. The CDR3 coding sequence is TGCGCCAGCAGGTCCGGGACAGACTCCTACGAGCAGTACTTC.